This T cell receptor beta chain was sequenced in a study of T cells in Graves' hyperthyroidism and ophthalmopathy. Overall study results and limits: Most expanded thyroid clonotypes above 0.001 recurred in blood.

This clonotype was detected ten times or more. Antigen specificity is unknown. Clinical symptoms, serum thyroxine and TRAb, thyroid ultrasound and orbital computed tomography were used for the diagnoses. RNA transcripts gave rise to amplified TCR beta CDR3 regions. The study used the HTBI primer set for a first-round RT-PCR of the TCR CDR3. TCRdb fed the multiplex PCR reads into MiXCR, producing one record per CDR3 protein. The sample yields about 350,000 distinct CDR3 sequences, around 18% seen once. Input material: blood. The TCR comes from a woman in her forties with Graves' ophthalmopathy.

The CDR3 nucleotides read TGTGCCAGCAGCTTAGCGCGGATAGGGTCTGGGGCCAACGTCCTGACTTTC. Translated: CASSLARIGSGANVLTF. The J gene is TRBJ2-6, the V gene TRBV7-8; D is unresolved. Germline V lookup: CDR1 SGHVS, CDR2 FQNEAQ. The CDR3 contains 17 residues. The ends were cut back, 0 bases at V and 1 base at J, with 10 bases in the middle.